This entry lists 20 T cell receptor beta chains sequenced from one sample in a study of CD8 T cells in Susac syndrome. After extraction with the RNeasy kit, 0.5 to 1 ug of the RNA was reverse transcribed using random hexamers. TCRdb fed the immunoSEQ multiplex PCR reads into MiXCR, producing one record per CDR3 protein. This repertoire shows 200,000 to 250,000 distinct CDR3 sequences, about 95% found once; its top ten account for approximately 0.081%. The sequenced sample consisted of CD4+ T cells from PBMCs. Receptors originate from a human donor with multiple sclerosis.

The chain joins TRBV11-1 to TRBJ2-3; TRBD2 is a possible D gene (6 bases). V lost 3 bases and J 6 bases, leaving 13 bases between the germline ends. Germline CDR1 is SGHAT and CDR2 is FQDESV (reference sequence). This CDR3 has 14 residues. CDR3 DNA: TGTGCCAGCAGCTTGGGGACTCGGCTCGATACGCAGTATTTT. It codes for CASSLGTRLDTQYF.

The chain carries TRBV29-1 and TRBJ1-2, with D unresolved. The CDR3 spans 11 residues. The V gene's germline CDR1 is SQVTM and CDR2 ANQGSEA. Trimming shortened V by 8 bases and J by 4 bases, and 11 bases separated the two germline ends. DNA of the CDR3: TGCAGCCTGTCGGACTCCTATGGCTACACCTTC. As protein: CSLSDSYGYTF.

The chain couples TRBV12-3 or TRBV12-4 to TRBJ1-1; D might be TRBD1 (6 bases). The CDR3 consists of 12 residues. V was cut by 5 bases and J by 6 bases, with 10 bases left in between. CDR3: CASSVRTAEAFF. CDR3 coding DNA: TGTGCCAGCAGTGTCAGGACAGCTGAAGCTTTCTTT.

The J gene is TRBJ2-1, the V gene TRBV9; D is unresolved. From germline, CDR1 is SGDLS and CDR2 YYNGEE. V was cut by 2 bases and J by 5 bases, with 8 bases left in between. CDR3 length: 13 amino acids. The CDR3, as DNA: TGTGCCAGCAGCGTGGGCGGCCACAATGAGCAGTTCTTC. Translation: CASSVGGHNEQFF.

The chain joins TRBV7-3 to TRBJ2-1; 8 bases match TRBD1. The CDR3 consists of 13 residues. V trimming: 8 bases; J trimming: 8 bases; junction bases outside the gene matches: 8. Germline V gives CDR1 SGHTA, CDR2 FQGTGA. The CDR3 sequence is CASGDRGGDEQFF. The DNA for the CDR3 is TGTGCCAGCGGCGACAGGGGAGGCGATGAGCAGTTCTTC.

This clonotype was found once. The CDR3 nucleotides read TGTGCCAGCAGTAATATGGCCGGGACAGGATCTTTGAACACTGAAGCTTTCTTT. Translation gives CASSNMAGTGSLNTEAFF. The gene calls are TRBV25-1 and TRBJ1-1, with 8 bases that match TRBD1. V lost 5 bases to trimming and J lost 0 bases; unmatched junction nucleotides: 14. The CDR3 spans 18 residues. Germline V CDR1 and CDR2: MGHDK, SYGVNS.

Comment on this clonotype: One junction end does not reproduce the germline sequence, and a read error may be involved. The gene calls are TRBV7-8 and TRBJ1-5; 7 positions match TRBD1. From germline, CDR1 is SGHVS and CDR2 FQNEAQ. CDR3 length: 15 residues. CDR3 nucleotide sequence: TGTGCCGGCAGCTTAGGCCGACAGGGAGGACAGCCCCAGCATTTT. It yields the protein CAGSLGRQGGQPQHF.

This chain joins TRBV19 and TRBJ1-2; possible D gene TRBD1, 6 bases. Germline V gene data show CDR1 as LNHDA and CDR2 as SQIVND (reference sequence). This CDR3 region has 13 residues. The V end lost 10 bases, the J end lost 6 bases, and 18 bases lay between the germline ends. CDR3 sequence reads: CAIKTTGKDGYTF. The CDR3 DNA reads TGTGCCATTAAAACAACAGGGAAGGATGGCTACACCTTC. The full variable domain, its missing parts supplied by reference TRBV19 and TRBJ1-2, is DGGITQSPKYLFRKEGQNVTLSCEQNLNHDAMYWYRQDPGQGLRLIYYSQIVNDFQKGDIAEGYSVSREKKESFPLTVTSAQKNPTAFYLCAIKTTGKDGYTFGSGTRLTVV.

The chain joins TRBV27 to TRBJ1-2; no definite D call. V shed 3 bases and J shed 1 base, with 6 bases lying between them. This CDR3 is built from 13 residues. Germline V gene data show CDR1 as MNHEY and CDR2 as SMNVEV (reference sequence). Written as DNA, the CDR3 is TGTGCCAGCAGTTTCCAGGTTAACTATGGCTACACCTTC. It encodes CASSFQVNYGYTF.

The CDR3 is CASKVRDRDHEQYV. The CDR3 DNA follows: TGTGCCAGCAAGGTCCGGGACAGGGACCACGAGCAGTACGTC. The rearrangement uses TRBV6-8 and TRBJ2-7; TRBD1 agrees at 9 bases. The CDR3 has 14 residues. The trim removed 7 bases at V and 5 bases at J, leaving 9 bases unmatched. Germline CDR1 is MNHGY and CDR2 is SAAAGT.

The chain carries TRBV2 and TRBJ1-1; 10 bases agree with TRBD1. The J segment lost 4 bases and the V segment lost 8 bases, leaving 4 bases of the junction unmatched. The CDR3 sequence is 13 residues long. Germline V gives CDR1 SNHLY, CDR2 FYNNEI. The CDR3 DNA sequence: TGTGCCAGCGACAGGGGGCGCGGCACTGAAGCTTTCTTT. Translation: CASDRGRGTEAFF.

CDR3 DNA sequence: TGTGCCCCGCGGTCCTACGAGCAGTACTTC. This sequence encodes CAPRSYEQYF. The rearrangement joins TRBV5-8 to TRBJ2-7; D call uncertain. Germline V gene data show CDR1 as SGHTS and CDR2 as YDEGEE. The CDR3 spans 10 residues. Trimming shortened V by 10 bases and J by 1 base, and 6 bases separated the two germline ends.

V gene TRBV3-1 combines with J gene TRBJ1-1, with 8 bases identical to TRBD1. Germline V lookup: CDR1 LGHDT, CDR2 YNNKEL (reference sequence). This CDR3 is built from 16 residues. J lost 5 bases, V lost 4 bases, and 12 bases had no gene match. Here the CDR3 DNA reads TGTGCCAGCAGCCGATACCCGGGACAGGTAGGGACTGAAGCTTTCTTT. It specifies CASSRYPGQVGTEAFF. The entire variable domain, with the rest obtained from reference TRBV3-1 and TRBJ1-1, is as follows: DTAVSQTPKYLVTQMGNDKSIKCEQNLGHDTMYWYKQDSKKFLKIMFSYNNKELIINETVPNRFSPKSPDKAHLNLHINSLELGDSAVYFCASSRYPGQVGTEAFFGQGTRLTVV.

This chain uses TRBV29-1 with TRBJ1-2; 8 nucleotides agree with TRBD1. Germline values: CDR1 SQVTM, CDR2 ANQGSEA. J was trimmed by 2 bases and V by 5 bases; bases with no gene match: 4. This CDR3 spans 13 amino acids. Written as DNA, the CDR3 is TGCAGCGTTCTCGGACAGGGAAACTATGGCTACACCTTC. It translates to CSVLGQGNYGYTF.

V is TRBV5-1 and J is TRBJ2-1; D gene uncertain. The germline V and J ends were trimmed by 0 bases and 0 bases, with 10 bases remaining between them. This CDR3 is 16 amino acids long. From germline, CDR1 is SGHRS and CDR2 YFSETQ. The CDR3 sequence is CASSLGGSYSYNEQFF. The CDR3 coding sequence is TGCGCCAGCAGCTTGGGAGGCAGCTACTCCTACAATGAGCAGTTCTTC.

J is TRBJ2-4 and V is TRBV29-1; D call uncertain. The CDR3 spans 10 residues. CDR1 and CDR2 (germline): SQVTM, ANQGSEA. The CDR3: CTPKPDIQYF. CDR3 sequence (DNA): TGCACTCCCAAACCTGACATTCAGTACTTC.

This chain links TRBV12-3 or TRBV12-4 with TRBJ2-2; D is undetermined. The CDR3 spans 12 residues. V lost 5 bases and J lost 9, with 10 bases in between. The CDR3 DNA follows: TGTGCCAGCAGTATCACCGCTAGGGAGCTGTTTTTT. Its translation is CASSITARELFF.

CDR3 in DNA: TGTGCCAGCAGCTTAGAGCGAGCGCATGAGCAGTTCTTC. Its translation: CASSLERAHEQFF. V gene TRBV11-2 combines with J gene TRBJ2-1; D unclear. CDR1 and CDR2 (germline): SGHAT, FQNNGV. Trimming removed 0 bases at V and 8 bases at J, with 8 bases between. This CDR3 has 13 residues.

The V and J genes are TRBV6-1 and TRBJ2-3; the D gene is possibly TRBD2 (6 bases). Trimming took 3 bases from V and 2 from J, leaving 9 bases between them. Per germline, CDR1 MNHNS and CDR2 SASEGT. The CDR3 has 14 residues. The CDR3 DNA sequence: TGTGCCAGCAGTGAGGGGAGGCTCACAGATACGCAGTATTTT. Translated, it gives CASSEGRLTDTQYF.

CDR3 in amino acids: CASSQDENIQYF. The CDR3 bases are TGTGCCAGCAGCCAAGATGAAAACATTCAGTACTTC. The chain uses TRBV3-1 and TRBJ2-4; D call uncertain. The length of the CDR3 is 12 residues. Germline-derived CDR1 and CDR2 are LGHDT and YNNKEL (reference sequence). The ends were cut back, 0 bases at V and 5 bases at J, with 2 bases in the middle.